The clone carrying this T cell receptor beta chain was observed a handful of times. Antigen: not known. This entry belongs to a study of T cell responses to AZD1222 COVID-19 vaccine. Study-level findings and limits: Donors skewed white British and female; clonal diversity was possibly underestimated.

TCRdb keeps only in-frame clones here, not all; method: immunoSEQ multiplex PCR. The repertoire includes around 110,000 clones, approximately 83% of them detected once, and around 3.9% sits in the top ten. Between the trimmed V and J ends, which lost 8 bases and 3 bases, there was a span of 14 bases. The germline gives CDR1 MDHEN, CDR2 SYDVKM. The CDR3 loop spans 14 amino acids. The specimen was peripheral blood, collected on day 0 of MenACWY control vaccination. This receptor was obtained from an adult in good health. The J gene is TRBJ2-1, the V gene TRBV28; TRBD2 is a possible D gene (6 bases). The CDR3 region is CASLGEVNYNEQFF. Here the CDR3 DNA reads TGTGCCAGCCTAGGGGAGGTGAACTACAATGAGCAGTTCTTC.